The following is a T cell receptor beta chain sequence with its context. V was trimmed by 3 bases and J by 6 bases, leaving 12 bases between them. Germline CDR1 reads SGHRS; CDR2 reads YFSETQ. The CDR3 has 14 residues. This sample is drawn from a study of blood T cell repertoires in COVID-19. Measured with immunoSEQ multiplex PCR; TCRdb has only the in-frame clones, and not every one. The table records around 250,000 clones, about nine tenths of them present only once. The rearrangement joins TRBV5-1 to TRBJ2-2, with D tentatively TRBD1 (5 bases). Source material: peripheral blood. This TCR came from a man aged 25-45 years who had recovered from COVID-19. The CDR3 bases are TGCGCCAGCAGCTCGAACCAGGGTGCCGGGGAGCTGTTTTTT. Translation gives CASSSNQGAGELFF.